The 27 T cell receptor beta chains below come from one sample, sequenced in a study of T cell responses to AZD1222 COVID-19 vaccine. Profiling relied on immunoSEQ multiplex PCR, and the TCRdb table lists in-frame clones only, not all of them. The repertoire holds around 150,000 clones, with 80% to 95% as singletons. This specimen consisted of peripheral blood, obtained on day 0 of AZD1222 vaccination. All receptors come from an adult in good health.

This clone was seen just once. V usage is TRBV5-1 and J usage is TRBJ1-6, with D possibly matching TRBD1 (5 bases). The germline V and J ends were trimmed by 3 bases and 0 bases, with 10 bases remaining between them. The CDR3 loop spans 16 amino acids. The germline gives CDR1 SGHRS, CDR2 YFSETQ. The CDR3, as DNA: TGCGCCAGCAGCTCCTTAGACAGCTCCTATAATTCACCCCTCCACTTT. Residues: CASSSLDSSYNSPLHF.

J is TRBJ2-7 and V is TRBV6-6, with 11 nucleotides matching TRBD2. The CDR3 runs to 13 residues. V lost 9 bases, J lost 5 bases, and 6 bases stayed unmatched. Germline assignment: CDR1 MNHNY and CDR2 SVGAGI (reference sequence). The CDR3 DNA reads TGTGCCAGTTCTAGCGGGAGGAAGGACGAGCAGTACTTC. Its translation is CASSSGRKDEQYF.

DNA of the CDR3: TGTGCCAGCAGTCTCCGGACGGACCTTTACGAGCAGTACTTC. It specifies CASSLRTDLYEQYF. The chain couples TRBV27 to TRBJ2-7; unclear D gene. The length of the CDR3 is 14 residues. Looked up from germline, CDR1 is MNHEY and CDR2 is SMNVEV (reference sequence). Trimming cost V 5 bases and J 4 bases, with 15 bases left between them.

CDR3 protein: CASSYWAASYNEQFF. As DNA, the CDR3 is TGTGCCAGCAGTTACTGGGCGGCATCCTACAATGAGCAGTTCTTC. This sequence joins TRBV6-5 and TRBJ2-1, with D uncertain. Between the trimmed V and J ends, which lost 1 base and 1 base, there was a span of 8 bases. The CDR3 contains 15 residues. The germline V gene encodes CDR1 MNHEY and CDR2 SVGAGI.

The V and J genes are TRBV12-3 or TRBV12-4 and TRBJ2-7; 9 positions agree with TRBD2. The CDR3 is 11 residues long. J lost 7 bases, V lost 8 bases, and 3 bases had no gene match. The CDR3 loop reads CASGSGGEQYF. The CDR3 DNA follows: TGTGCCAGCGGTAGCGGGGGAGAGCAGTACTTC.

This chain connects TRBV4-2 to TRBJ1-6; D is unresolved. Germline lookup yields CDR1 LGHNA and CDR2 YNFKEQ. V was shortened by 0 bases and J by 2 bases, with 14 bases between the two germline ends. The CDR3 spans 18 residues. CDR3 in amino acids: CASSQDGEAAAYNSPLHF. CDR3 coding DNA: TGTGCCAGCAGCCAAGATGGAGAGGCCGCCGCCTATAATTCACCCCTCCACTTT.

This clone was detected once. For the CDR3, the DNA is TGTGCCAGTAGTATTTCGGTTGGGGAGCAGTACTTC. Translated, it gives CASSISVGEQYF. J is TRBJ2-7 and V is TRBV19, with D unresolved. V gave up 3 bases and J gave up 7 bases, with 10 bases separating them. The germline gives CDR1 LNHDA, CDR2 SQIVND (reference sequence). The CDR3 sequence is 12 residues long.

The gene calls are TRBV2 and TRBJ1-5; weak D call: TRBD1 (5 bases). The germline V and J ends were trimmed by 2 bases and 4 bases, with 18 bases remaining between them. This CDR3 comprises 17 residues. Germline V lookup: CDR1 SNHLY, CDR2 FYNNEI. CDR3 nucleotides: TGTGCCAGCAGTGAATCTATGGGGCCCGGTGGGAATCAGCCCCAGCATTTT. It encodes CASSESMGPGGNQPQHF.

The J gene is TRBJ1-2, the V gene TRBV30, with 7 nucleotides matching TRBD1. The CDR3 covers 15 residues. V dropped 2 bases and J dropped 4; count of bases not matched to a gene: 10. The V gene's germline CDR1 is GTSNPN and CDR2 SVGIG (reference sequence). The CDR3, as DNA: TGTGCCTGGAGTCGGGGACAGACTTCTACCTATGGCTACACCTTC. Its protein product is CAWSRGQTSTYGYTF.

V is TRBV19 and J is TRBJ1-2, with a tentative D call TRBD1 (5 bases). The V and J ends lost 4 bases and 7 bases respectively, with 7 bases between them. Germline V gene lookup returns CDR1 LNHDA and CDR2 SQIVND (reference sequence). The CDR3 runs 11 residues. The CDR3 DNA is TGTGCCAGTAGTACAAGGGGTGGCTACACCTTC. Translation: CASSTRGGYTF.

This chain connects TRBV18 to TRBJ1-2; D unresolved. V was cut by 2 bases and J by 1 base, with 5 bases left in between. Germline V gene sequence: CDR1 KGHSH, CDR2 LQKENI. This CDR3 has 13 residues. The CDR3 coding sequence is TGTGCCAGCTCACCAAGCAGTAACTATGGCTACACCTTC. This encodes CASSPSSNYGYTF.

The CDR3 is CASRDSYNEQFF. Here the CDR3 DNA reads TGTGCCAGCAGGGATTCCTACAATGAGCAGTTCTTC. The chain uses TRBV28 and TRBJ2-1; D is uncertain. Between the trimmed V and J ends, which lost 6 bases and 1 base, there was a span of 4 bases. The CDR3 totals 12 residues. Germline CDR1 is MDHEN and CDR2 is SYDVKM.

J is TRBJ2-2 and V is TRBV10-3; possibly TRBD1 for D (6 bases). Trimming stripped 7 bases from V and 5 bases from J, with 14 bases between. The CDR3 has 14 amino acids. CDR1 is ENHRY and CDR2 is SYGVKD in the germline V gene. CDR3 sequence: CAIKSPGVTGELFF. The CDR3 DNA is TGTGCCATCAAGTCGCCAGGGGTGACCGGGGAGCTGTTTTTT.

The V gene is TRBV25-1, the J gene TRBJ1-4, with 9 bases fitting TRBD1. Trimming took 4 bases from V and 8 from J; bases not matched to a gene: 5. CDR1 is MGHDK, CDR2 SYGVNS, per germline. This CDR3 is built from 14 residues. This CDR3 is CASSGDRVREKLFF. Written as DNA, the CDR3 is TGTGCCAGCAGTGGGGACAGGGTTCGAGAAAAACTGTTTTTT. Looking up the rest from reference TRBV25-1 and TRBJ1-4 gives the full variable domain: EADIYQTPRYLVIGTGKKITLECSQTMGHDKMYWYQQDPGMELHLIHYSYGVNSTEKGDLSSESTVSRIRTEHFPLTLESARPSHTSQYLCASSGDRVREKLFFGSGTQLSVL.

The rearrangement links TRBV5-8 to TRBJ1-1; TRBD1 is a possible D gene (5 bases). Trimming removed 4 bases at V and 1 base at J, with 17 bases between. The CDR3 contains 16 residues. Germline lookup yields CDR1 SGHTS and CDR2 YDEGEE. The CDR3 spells CASSHPASGANTEAFF. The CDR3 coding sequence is TGTGCCAGCAGCCACCCCGCATCCGGGGCGAACACTGAAGCTTTCTTT.

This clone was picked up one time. The CDR3 DNA reads as TGTGCCAGCAGCTTATTAAGTACAGGGAACTATGGCTACACCTTC. Translating gives CASSLLSTGNYGYTF. This rearrangement joins TRBV7-2 to TRBJ1-2; a weak D match, TRBD1 (6 bases). This CDR3 spans 15 amino acids. Germline V gene data show CDR1 as SGHTA and CDR2 as FQGNSA. V lost 2 bases and J lost 2, with 12 bases in between.

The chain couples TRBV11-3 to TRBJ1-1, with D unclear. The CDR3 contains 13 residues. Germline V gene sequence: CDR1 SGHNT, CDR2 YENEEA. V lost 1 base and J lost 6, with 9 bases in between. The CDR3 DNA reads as TGTGCCAGCAGCTTAGCGCCGATCTCTGAAGCTTTCTTT. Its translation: CASSLAPISEAFF.

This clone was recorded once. CDR3 protein: CASSYSGVRNQPQHF. The CDR3 nucleotides read TGTGCCAGCAGTTACTCAGGGGTCCGCAATCAGCCCCAGCATTTT. The rearrangement joins TRBV6-2 or TRBV6-3 to TRBJ1-5; tentative D call: TRBD1 (5 bases). The CDR3 spans 15 residues. The V gene lost 0 bases and the J gene lost 2 bases, with 8 bases spanning the gap. Per the germline V gene, CDR1 is MNHEY and CDR2 is SVGEGT.

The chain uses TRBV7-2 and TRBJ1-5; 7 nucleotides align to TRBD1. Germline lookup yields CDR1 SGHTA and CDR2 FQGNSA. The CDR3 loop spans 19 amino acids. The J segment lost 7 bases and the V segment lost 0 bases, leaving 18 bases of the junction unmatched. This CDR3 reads CASSLAPFKTGTRGQPQHF. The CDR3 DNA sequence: TGTGCCAGCAGCTTAGCCCCTTTCAAGACAGGGACCCGGGGACAGCCCCAGCATTTT.

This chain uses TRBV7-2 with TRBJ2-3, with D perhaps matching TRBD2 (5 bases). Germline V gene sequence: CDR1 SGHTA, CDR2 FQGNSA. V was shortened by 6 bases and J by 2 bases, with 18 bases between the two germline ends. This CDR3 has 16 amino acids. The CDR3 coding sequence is TGTGCCAGCAGGCCCCGGGCCCTCGGGAACACAGATACGCAGTATTTT. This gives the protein CASRPRALGNTDTQYF.

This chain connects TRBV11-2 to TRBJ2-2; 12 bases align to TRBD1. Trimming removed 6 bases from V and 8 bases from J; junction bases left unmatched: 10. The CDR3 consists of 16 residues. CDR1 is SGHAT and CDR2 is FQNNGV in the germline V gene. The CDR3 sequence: CASSPGTGGFIGELFF. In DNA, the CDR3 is TGTGCCAGCAGTCCCGGGACAGGGGGCTTTATAGGGGAGCTGTTTTTT.

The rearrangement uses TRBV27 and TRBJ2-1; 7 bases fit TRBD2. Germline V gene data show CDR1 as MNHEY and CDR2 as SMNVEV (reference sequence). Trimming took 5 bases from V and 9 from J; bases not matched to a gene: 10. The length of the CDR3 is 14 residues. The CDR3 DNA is TGTGCCAGCAGTCCCGGACTAGTCTCGAGTGAGCAGTTCTTC. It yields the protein CASSPGLVSSEQFF.

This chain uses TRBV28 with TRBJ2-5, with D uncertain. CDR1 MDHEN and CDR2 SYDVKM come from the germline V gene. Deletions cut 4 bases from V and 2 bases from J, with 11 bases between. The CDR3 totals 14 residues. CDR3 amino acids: CASSSGSRQETQYF. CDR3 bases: TGTGCCAGCAGTTCGGGCAGTAGGCAAGAGACCCAGTACTTC.

The CDR3 sequence: CASSYEGSTDTQYF. The CDR3 DNA reads TGTGCCAGCAGTTACGAGGGAAGCACAGATACGCAGTATTTT. The genes are TRBV6-2 or TRBV6-3 and TRBJ2-3, with D perhaps TRBD2 (5 bases). The germline gives CDR1 MNHEY, CDR2 SVGEGT. Trimming took 2 bases from V and 0 from J, leaving 6 bases between them. The CDR3 is made up of 14 amino acids.

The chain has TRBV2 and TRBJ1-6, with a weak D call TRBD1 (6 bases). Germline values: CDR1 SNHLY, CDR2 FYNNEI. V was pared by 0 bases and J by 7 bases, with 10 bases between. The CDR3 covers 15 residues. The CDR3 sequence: CASSEAGGANSPLHF. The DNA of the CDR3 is TGTGCCAGCAGTGAAGCTGGGGGGGCAAATTCACCCCTCCACTTT.

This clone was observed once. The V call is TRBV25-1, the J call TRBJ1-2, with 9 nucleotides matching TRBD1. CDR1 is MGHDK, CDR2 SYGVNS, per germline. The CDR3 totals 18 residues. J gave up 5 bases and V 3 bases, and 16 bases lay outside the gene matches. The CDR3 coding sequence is TGTGCCAGCAGTGATCCTAGGCACGGGACAGGGTCTCGGTATGGCTACACCTTC. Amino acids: CASSDPRHGTGSRYGYTF.

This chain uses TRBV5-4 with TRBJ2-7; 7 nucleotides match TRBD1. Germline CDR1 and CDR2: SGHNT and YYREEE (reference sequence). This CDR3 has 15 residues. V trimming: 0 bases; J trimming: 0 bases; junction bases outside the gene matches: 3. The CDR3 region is CASSLGQGFSYEQYF. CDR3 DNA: TGTGCCAGCAGCTTGGGACAGGGCTTCTCCTACGAGCAGTACTTC.